This TCR beta chain was recovered during a study of T cell responses to AZD1222 COVID-19 vaccine. Comments on this clone: Its antigen is not known.

Profiled with immunoSEQ multiplex PCR; TCRdb holds only in-frame clones, not every one. Of 150,000 to 160,000 clones listed, around nine tenths are singletons. The V end was cut by 5 bases, the J end by 8 bases, with 18 bases between. Germline V gene data show CDR1 as MNHEY and CDR2 as SVGAGI. CDR3 length equals 14 residues. Study-wide findings and caveats: The CD4 TCRs associated with vaccination extended across spike and predominated at 160-218 and 743-854. Regions left unmutated in variants are reportedly the target of nearly half of spike-specific TCRs.

The chain employs TRBV6-5 and TRBJ1-2; no reliable D call. This receptor was taken from an adult in good health. The specimen was peripheral blood, collected on day 0 of AZD1222 vaccination. CDR3 bases: TGTGCCAGCAGTCCAAATACCCGCTTTTGGGGCTACACCTTC. The encoded protein is CASSPNTRFWGYTF.